The 22 T cell receptor beta chains below all came from one sample that was sequenced in a study of T cell changes during pregnancy in multiple sclerosis. TCRdb keeps only in-frame clones here, not all; method: immunoSEQ multiplex PCR. The sample consists of 51,000 or so clones, around 93% of them appearing once. Sequenced material: peripheral blood, taken in the second trimester of pregnancy. These receptors were collected from a female donor with multiple sclerosis, enrolled in a pregnancy study.

The chain employs TRBV7-9 and TRBJ2-7; TRBD1 aligns across 12 bases. CDR3 length: 15 amino acids. Germline V CDR1 and CDR2: SEHNR, FQNEAQ (reference sequence). V shed 1 base and J 6 bases; nucleotides not matched to a gene: 4. The CDR3 region is CASSLDGTGGAEQYF. The CDR3 DNA sequence: TGTGCCAGCAGCTTAGACGGGACAGGGGGCGCCGAGCAGTACTTC.

The chain is built from TRBV4-3 and TRBJ1-6; tentative D call: TRBD1 (6 bases). Germline CDR1 is LGHNA and CDR2 is YSLEER. V lost 3 bases to trimming and J lost 5 bases, with 20 bases between them. This CDR3 is built from 18 residues. CDR3 nucleotide sequence: TGCGCCAGCAGCCAGCGGGGGGGCAGGGCGGCCAATAATTCACCCCTCCACTTT. Encoded protein: CASSQRGGRAANNSPLHF.

V is TRBV7-9 and J is TRBJ2-7; 10 nucleotides agree with TRBD2. V shed 5 bases, J shed 2 bases, and the junction held 6 bases outside the gene matches. This CDR3 is built from 15 residues. Germline CDR1 is SEHNR and CDR2 is FQNEAQ (reference sequence). The CDR3 nucleotides are TGTGCCAGCAGCCCGAGCCTAGCGGGAGCCTACGAGCAGTACTTC. It translates to CASSPSLAGAYEQYF.

V is TRBV7-6 and J is TRBJ2-7, with a tentative D call TRBD2 (6 bases). The CDR3 extends over 13 amino acids. Trimming took off 2 bases at V and 6 bases at J, with 11 bases between the two ends. Germline values: CDR1 SGHVS, CDR2 FNYEAQ. CDR3 region: CASSLLGGGEQYF. The DNA for the CDR3 is TGTGCCAGCAGCTTATTGGGAGGAGGCGAGCAGTACTTC.

The genes are TRBV18 and TRBJ1-5, with 7 bases that match TRBD1. The CDR3 runs to 15 residues. Germline V lookup: CDR1 KGHSH, CDR2 LQKENI. V trimming: 3 bases; J trimming: 2 bases; junction bases outside the gene matches: 4. The CDR3 loop is CASSPRQGGNQPQHF. CDR3 bases: TGTGCCAGCTCACCTAGACAGGGAGGCAATCAGCCCCAGCATTTT.

The chain recombines TRBV2 with TRBJ2-7, with D possibly being TRBD2 (5 bases). The V gene's germline CDR1 is SNHLY and CDR2 FYNNEI. Deletions cut 6 bases from V and 5 bases from J, with 17 bases between. This CDR3 has 14 residues. The CDR3 coding sequence is TGTGCCAGCAGCCTACTAGTTAAGTCGGACGAGCAGTACTTC. Its translation is CASSLLVKSDEQYF.

This rearrangement joins TRBV9 to TRBJ2-1; perhaps TRBD1 as D (5 bases). Trimming removed 3 bases from V and 7 bases from J, with 8 bases in between. The CDR3 is 12 residues long. Germline CDR1 reads SGDLS; CDR2 reads YYNGEE. CDR3: CASSEQGNEQFF. Here the CDR3 DNA reads TGTGCCAGCAGCGAGCAGGGAAATGAGCAGTTCTTC.

The chain links TRBV25-1 to TRBJ1-5; the D is unclear. The CDR3 consists of 13 residues. V lost 3 bases and J 4 bases, leaving 7 bases between the germline ends. Looked up from germline, CDR1 is MGHDK and CDR2 is SYGVNS. The CDR3 reads CASSESGNQPQHF. CDR3 bases: TGTGCCAGCAGTGAGTCGGGGAATCAGCCCCAGCATTTT.

This sequence joins TRBV7-9 and TRBJ2-7; maybe TRBD2 (5 bases). CDR3 length: 14 residues. V lost 4 bases, J lost 2 bases, and 12 bases lay in between. Germline V CDR1 and CDR2: SEHNR, FQNEAQ (reference sequence). The CDR3 sequence: CASSSRRTPYEQYF. The CDR3 DNA is TGTGCCAGCAGCTCAAGGCGGACTCCCTACGAGCAGTACTTC.

This rearrangement joins TRBV6-5 to TRBJ2-3, with D maybe TRBD1 (6 bases). Trimming pared 7 bases from V and 1 base from J, leaving 15 bases between. The length of the CDR3 is 15 residues. Germline lookup yields CDR1 MNHEY and CDR2 SVGAGI. CDR3 loop: CASTKTGSRTDTQYF. Written as DNA, the CDR3 is TGTGCCAGCACCAAGACAGGAAGCCGCACAGATACGCAGTATTTT.

This sequence joins TRBV14 and TRBJ2-7; D gene uncertain. The CDR3 contains 13 residues. Trimming took off 1 base at V and 6 bases at J, with 10 bases between the two ends. CDR1 and CDR2 (germline): SGHDN, FVKESK. CDR3 nucleotides: TGTGCCAGCAGCCAAGTTGGAGTGAGCGAGCAGTACTTC. Residues: CASSQVGVSEQYF.

This clone was seen once. The chain is built from TRBV19 and TRBJ2-7; 9 bases align to TRBD2. Per germline, CDR1 LNHDA and CDR2 SQIVND (reference sequence). There are 19 residues in the CDR3. V was pared by 4 bases and J by 3 bases, with 19 bases of the junction left unmatched. CDR3 residues: CASSTLITGIAGDFYEQYF. Written as DNA, the CDR3 is TGTGCCAGTAGTACCCTTATCACAGGGATAGCGGGAGATTTCTACGAGCAGTACTTC.

The table lists this clone with a count of one. The rearrangement joins TRBV4-1 to TRBJ1-1; weak D call: TRBD1 (5 bases). Germline V CDR1 and CDR2: MGHRA, YSYEKL. The CDR3 runs to 15 residues. V was pared by 0 bases and J by 0 bases, with 8 bases between. CDR3 loop: CASSQDWGVNTEAFF. CDR3 sequence (DNA): TGCGCCAGCAGCCAAGATTGGGGGGTGAACACTGAAGCTTTCTTT.

This clone was recorded once. V and J are TRBV7-2 and TRBJ2-3, with TRBD2 matching over 9 bases. With V trimmed by 3 bases and J by 2 bases, 3 bases remained unmatched. The CDR3 contains 15 residues. CDR1 is SGHTA and CDR2 is FQGNSA in the germline V gene. CDR3 DNA sequence: TGTGCCAGCAGCTTCAGACTAGCGGCCACAGATACGCAGTATTTT. Translation: CASSFRLAATDTQYF. Filled out from reference TRBV7-2 and TRBJ2-3, the complete variable domain reads GAGVSQSPSNKVTEKGKDVELRCDPISGHTALYWYRQSLGQGLEFLIYFQGNSAPDKSGLPSDRFSAERTGGSVSTLTIQRTQQEDSAVYLCASSFRLAATDTQYFGPGTRLTVL.

The rearrangement joins TRBV5-6 to TRBJ2-5; D possibly corresponds to TRBD1 (6 bases). CDR3 length: 14 residues. Trimming removed 2 bases at V and 0 bases at J, with 8 bases between. Per germline, CDR1 SGHDT and CDR2 YYEEEE. The CDR3 sequence is CASSFRGYQETQYF. DNA of the CDR3: TGTGCCAGCAGCTTCAGGGGCTACCAAGAGACCCAGTACTTC.

The chain joins TRBV11-2 to TRBJ2-5, with TRBD2 matching over 7 bases. Germline V gives CDR1 SGHAT, CDR2 FQNNGV. The CDR3 runs 15 residues. Unmatched junction bases numbered 11, after V lost 5 bases and J lost 5 bases. CDR3 residues: CASSPRRREGETQYF. CDR3 bases: TGTGCCAGCAGCCCTCGGCGGAGGGAGGGGGAGACCCAGTACTTC.

In its sample, this clone was seen once. The J gene is TRBJ2-1, the V gene TRBV6-5, with D tentatively TRBD2 (5 bases). Trimming took 6 bases from V and 9 from J, leaving 12 bases between them. Germline V gene sequence: CDR1 MNHEY, CDR2 SVGAGI. This CDR3 has 12 amino acids. The CDR3, as DNA: TGTGCCAGCAGCCGTAGCGTGGGTGAGCAGTTCTTC. It is translated as CASSRSVGEQFF.

The chain links TRBV6-5 to TRBJ2-1; possible D gene TRBD1, 5 bases. V shed 2 bases and J shed 8 bases, with 13 bases lying between them. The CDR3 extends over 14 amino acids. Germline values: CDR1 MNHEY, CDR2 SVGAGI. The CDR3 is CASSYGDSNDEQFF. The CDR3 coding sequence is TGTGCCAGCAGTTACGGAGACAGTAACGATGAGCAGTTCTTC.

The chain employs TRBV19 and TRBJ2-5; no firm D call. V lost 5 bases to trimming and J lost 1 base, with 14 bases between them. This CDR3 region has 15 residues. Germline loops: CDR1 LNHDA, CDR2 SQIVND (reference sequence). DNA for the CDR3: TGTGCCAGTAGTGCCACGACTGTGACCCAAGAGACCCAGTACTTC. Its translation is CASSATTVTQETQYF.

The chain uses TRBV5-5 and TRBJ2-1, with 8 bases matching TRBD2. Germline CDR1 and CDR2: SGHKS and YYEKEE (reference sequence). Trimming cost V 0 bases and J 6 bases; bases outside gene matches: 2. This CDR3 has 14 amino acids. The CDR3, as DNA: TGTGCCAGCAGCTTGGCGCGGGAGGTCAATGAGCAGTTCTTC. Its protein is CASSLAREVNEQFF. Supplemented by reference TRBV5-5 and TRBJ2-1, the full variable domain reads DAGVTQSPTHLIKTRGQQVTLRCSPISGHKSVSWYQQVLGQGPQFIFQYYEKEERGRGNFPDRFSARQFPNYSSELNVNALLLGDSALYLCASSLAREVNEQFFGPGTRLTVL.

The genes are TRBV18 and TRBJ2-5; possible D gene TRBD1, 6 bases. V was shortened by 2 bases and J by 1 base, with 8 bases between the two germline ends. This CDR3 has 14 residues. The germline gives CDR1 KGHSH, CDR2 LQKENI. As DNA, the CDR3 is TGTGCCAGCTCACCAAGGGACACCCAAGAGACCCAGTACTTC. Its translation is CASSPRDTQETQYF.

CDR3 residues: CASSPRVSLEQYF. The CDR3 bases are TGTGCCAGCAGTCCCCGGGTCTCTCTCGAGCAGTACTTC. The J gene is TRBJ2-7, the V gene TRBV7-2; D uncertain. Germline V CDR1 and CDR2: SGHTA, FQGNSA. V was cut by 6 bases and J by 6 bases, with 15 bases left in between. The CDR3 contains 13 residues.